The 6 T cell receptor beta chains below were found in one sample sequenced in a study of beta chain features in type 1 diabetes. General study results and limits: The study found moderately but significantly shorter TCRB CDR3s in all four CD4+ subsets of Type 1 diabetes patients.

Antigens of these TCRs are unknown. Reverse transcribing all isolated RNA meant expressed TCRB transcripts were sequenced. Using immunoSEQ multiplex PCR, the repertoire was profiled, and TCRdb retains in-frame clones only, with some absent. This table has approximately 120,000 clones, roughly a sixth appearing once. The sequencing sample was made of central memory CD4+ T cells from blood. These receptors all stem from a man between 18 and 29 years old with type 1 diabetes.

As concerns this clone: Relative to the germline gene, one junction end is altered; a read error may explain this. The chain links TRBV5-1 to TRBJ2-3; TRBD2 is a possible D gene (5 bases). This CDR3 comprises 15 residues. CDR1 and CDR2 (germline): SGHRS, YFSETQ. This CDR3 is CASSLEQTTTHTQYF. In DNA form, the CDR3 reads TGCGCCAGCAGCTTGGAGCAGACTACCACACATACGCAGTATTTT.

CDR3 in amino acids: CASSPWDSSVTDTQYF. In DNA, the CDR3 is TGTGCCAGCTCACCTTGGGACTCTTCTGTCACAGATACGCAGTATTTT. The chain uses TRBV18 and TRBJ2-3, with a tentative D call TRBD2 (6 bases). The CDR3 consists of 16 residues. The germline V and J ends were trimmed by 3 bases and 2 bases, with 15 bases remaining between them. Germline V gene data show CDR1 as KGHSH and CDR2 as LQKENI.

In its sample, this clone was seen a few times. The V gene is TRBV29-1, the J gene TRBJ1-4, with D tentatively TRBD1 (6 bases). The CDR3 spans 13 residues. V dropped 6 bases and J dropped 0 bases, with 8 bases sitting between them. Germline V gives CDR1 SQVTM, CDR2 ANQGSEA. The CDR3 is CSVQGATNEKLFF. The CDR3, as DNA: TGCAGCGTACAGGGCGCAACTAATGAAAAACTGTTTTTT.

There are a few counts of this clone. The chain couples TRBV2 to TRBJ1-5, with 7 nucleotides matching TRBD1. The germline V gene has CDR1 SNHLY and CDR2 FYNNEI. Trimming at V came to 3 bases and at J to 3 bases, leaving 11 bases not matched to a gene. This CDR3 contains 17 residues. The CDR3 spells CASSEAGGTVINQPQHF. CDR3 nucleotides: TGTGCCAGCAGTGAGGCTGGGGGGACAGTGATCAATCAGCCCCAGCATTTT. Filled out from reference TRBV2 and TRBJ1-5, the complete variable domain reads EPEVTQTPSHQVTQMGQEVILRCVPISNHLYFYWYRQILGQKVEFLVSFYNNEISEKSEIFDDQFSVERPDGSNFTLKIRSTKLEDSAMYFCASSEAGGTVINQPQHFGDGTRLSIL.

This chain joins TRBV10-3 and TRBJ2-5; no clear D. Trimming removed 0 bases at V and 0 bases at J, with 8 bases between. This CDR3 has 15 residues. The germline gives CDR1 ENHRY, CDR2 SYGVKD. The CDR3 DNA sequence: TGTGCCATCAGTGAGTCTAAGGACCACCAAGAGACCCAGTACTTC. As protein: CAISESKDHQETQYF.

V usage is TRBV30 and J usage is TRBJ2-1; perhaps TRBD2 as D (5 bases). Per germline, CDR1 GTSNPN and CDR2 SVGIG (reference sequence). This CDR3 is 13 amino acids long. V shed 5 bases and J shed 15 bases, with 23 bases lying between them. The CDR3 protein is CAWGYQADSHPFF. CDR3 nucleotides: TGTGCCTGGGGTTACCAGGCGGACTCCCACCCGTTCTTC.